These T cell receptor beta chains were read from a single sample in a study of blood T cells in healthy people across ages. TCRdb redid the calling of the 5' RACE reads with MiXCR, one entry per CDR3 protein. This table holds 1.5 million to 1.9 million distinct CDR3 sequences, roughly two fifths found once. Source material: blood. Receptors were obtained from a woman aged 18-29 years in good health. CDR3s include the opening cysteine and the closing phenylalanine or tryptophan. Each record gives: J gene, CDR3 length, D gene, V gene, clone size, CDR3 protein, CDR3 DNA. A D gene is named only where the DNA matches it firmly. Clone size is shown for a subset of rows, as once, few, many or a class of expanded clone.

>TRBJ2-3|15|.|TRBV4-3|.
CASSQDPVGTDTQYF
TGCGCCAGCAGCCAAGATCCTGTGGGCACAGATACGCAGTATTTT
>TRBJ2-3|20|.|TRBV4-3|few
CASSQGGGHYLPTSTDTQYF
TGCGCCAGCAGCCAAGGCGGAGGACATTACTTACCCACTAGCACAGATACGCAGTATTTT
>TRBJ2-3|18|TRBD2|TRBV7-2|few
CASSLTWSTSGSADTQYF
TGTGCCAGCAGCTTAACTTGGTCAACTAGCGGGAGTGCAGATACGCAGTATTTT
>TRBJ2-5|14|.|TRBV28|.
CASSSPGTHNEQYF
TGTGCCAGCAGTTCCCCCGGGACCCACAATGAGCAGTACTTC
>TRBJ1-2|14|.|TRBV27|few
CASSLFDRIDGYTF
TGTGCCAGCAGTTTATTCGACAGAATCGATGGCTACACCTTC
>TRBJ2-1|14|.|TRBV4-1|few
CASSQGRPYNEQFF
TGCGCCAGCAGCCAGGGGAGGCCTTACAATGAGCAGTTCTTC
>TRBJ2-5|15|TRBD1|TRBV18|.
CASLRQGAYGVTQYF
TGTGCCAGCCTACGACAGGGGGCTTATGGAGTGACCCAGTACTTC
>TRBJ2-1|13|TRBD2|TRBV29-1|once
CSVESRGRGEQFF
TGCAGCGTTGAATCCCGAGGGAGGGGTGAGCAGTTCTTC
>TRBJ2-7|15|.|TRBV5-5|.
CASSPGGGFAYEQYF
TGTGCCAGCAGCCCGGGTGGGGGATTTGCCTACGAGCAGTACTTC
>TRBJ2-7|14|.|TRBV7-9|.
CASSLSAGFYEQYF
TGTGCCAGCAGCTTAAGTGCGGGATTCTACGAGCAGTACTTC
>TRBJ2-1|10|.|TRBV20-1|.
CSARVVEQFF
TGCAGTGCTAGAGTGGTTGAGCAGTTCTTC
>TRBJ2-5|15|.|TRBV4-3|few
CASSPLLGSGETQYF
TGCGCCAGCAGCCCCCTATTAGGGTCTGGGGAGACCCAGTACTTC
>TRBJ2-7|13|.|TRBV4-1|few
CASSQSALYEQYF
TGCGCCAGCAGCCAATCGGCCCTCTACGAGCAGTACTTC
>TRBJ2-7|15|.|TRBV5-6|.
CASSLGQVVVYEQYF
TGTGCCAGCAGCTTGGGGCAGGTGGTCGTATACGAGCAGTACTTC
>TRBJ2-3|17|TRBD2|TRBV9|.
CASNVAPSGASTDTQYF
TGTGCCAGCAACGTAGCCCCTAGCGGGGCAAGCACAGATACGCAGTATTTT
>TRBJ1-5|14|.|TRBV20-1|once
CSARDPSGGQPQHF
TGCAGTGCTAGAGATCCGAGCGGAGGGCAGCCCCAGCATTTT